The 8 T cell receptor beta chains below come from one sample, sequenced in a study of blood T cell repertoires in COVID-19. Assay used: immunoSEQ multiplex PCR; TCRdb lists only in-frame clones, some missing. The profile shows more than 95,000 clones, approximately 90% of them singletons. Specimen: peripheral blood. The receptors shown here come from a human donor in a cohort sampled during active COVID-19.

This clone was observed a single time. In DNA form, the CDR3 reads TGTGCCAGCAGGGCCGGCGGTAGCTCCTACAATGAGCAGTTCTTC. It translates to CASRAGGSSYNEQFF. The chain uses TRBV5-4 and TRBJ2-1; D unclear. This CDR3 is built from 15 residues. Germline CDR1 SGHNT, CDR2 YYREEE (reference sequence). Trimming removed 5 bases from V and 0 bases from J, with 12 bases in between. Full variable domain (remainder filled in from reference TRBV5-4 and TRBJ2-1): ETGVTQSPTHLIKTRGQQVTLRCSSQSGHNTVSWYQQALGQGPQFIFQYYREEENGRGNFPPRFSGLQFPNYSSELNVNALELDDSALYLCASRAGGSSYNEQFFGPGTRLTVL.

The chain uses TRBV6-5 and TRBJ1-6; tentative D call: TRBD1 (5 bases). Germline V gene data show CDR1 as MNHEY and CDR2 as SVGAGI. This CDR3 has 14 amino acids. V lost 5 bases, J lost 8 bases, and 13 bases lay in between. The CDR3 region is CASSRTQEYSPLHF. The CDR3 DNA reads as TGTGCCAGCAGTCGTACACAGGAGTATTCACCCCTCCACTTT.

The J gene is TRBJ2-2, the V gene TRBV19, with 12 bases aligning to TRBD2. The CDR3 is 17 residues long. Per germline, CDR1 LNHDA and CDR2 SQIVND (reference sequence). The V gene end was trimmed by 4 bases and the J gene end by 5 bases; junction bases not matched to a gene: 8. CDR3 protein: CASSRELAGGGTGELFF. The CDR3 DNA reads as TGTGCCAGTAGTAGGGAACTAGCGGGAGGTGGGACCGGGGAGCTGTTTTTT.

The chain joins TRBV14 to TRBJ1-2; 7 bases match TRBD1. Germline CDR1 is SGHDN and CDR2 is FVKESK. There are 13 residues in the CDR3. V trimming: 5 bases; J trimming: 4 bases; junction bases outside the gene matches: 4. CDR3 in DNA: TGTGCCAGCAGCATGGGACAGCCCTATGGCTACACCTTC. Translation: CASSMGQPYGYTF.

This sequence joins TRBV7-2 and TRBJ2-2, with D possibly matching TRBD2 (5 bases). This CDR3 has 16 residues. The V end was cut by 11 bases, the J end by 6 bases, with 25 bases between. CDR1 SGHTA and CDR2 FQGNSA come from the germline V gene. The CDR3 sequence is CASPRSDSNLPGELFF. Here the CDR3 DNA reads TGTGCCTCCCCCCGATCGGACTCCAATTTACCCGGGGAGCTGTTTTTT.

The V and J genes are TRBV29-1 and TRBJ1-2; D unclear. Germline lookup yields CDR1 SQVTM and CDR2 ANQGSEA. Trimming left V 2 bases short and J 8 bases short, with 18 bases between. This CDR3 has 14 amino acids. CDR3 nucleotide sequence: TGCAGCGTTGAACTTGGGCACGGGGATCGAGGCTACACCTTC. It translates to CSVELGHGDRGYTF. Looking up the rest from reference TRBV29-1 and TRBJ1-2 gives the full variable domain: SAVISQKPSRDICQRGTSLTIQCQVDSQVTMMFWYRQQPGQSLTLIATANQGSEATYESGFVIDKFPISRPNLTFSTLTVSNMSPEDSSIYLCSVELGHGDRGYTFGSGTRLTVV.

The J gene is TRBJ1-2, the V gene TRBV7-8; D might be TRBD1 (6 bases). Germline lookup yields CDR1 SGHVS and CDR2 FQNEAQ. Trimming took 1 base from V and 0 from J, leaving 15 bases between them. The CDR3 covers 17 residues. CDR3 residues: CASSLVVRGGSNYGYTF. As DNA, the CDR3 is TGTGCCAGCAGCTTAGTGGTGAGGGGGGGATCTAACTATGGCTACACCTTC.

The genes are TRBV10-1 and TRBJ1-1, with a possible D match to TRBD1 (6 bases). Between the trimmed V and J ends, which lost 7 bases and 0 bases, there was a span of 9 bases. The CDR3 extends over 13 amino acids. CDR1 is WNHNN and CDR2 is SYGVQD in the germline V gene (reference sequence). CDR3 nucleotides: TGCGCCAGCAATGGGGGCTTGAACACTGAAGCTTTCTTT. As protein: CASNGGLNTEAFF.